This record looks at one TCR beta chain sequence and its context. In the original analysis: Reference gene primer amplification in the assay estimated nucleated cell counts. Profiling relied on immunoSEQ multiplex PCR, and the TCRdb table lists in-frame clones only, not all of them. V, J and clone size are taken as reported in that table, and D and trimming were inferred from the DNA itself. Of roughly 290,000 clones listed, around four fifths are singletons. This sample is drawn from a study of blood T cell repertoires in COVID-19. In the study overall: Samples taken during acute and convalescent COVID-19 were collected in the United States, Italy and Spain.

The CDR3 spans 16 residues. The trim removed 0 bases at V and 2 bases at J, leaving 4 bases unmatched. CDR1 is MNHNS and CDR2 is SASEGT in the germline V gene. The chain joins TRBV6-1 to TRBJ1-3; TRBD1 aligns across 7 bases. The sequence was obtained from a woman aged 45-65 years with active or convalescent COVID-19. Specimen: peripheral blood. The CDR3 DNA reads TGTGCCAGCAGTGAAGCGCCAGGGACAGCTGGAAACACCATATATTTT. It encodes CASSEAPGTAGNTIYF.